These 18 T cell receptor beta chains share one sample of origin, sequenced in a study of radiation and T cells in renal cell carcinoma. Time point: blood 2 weeks post-SBRT. Documented treatment: 15 Gy SBRT to primary tumor, nephrectomy 4 weeks later. Profiled with immunoSEQ multiplex PCR; TCRdb holds only in-frame clones, not every one. The table has about 130,000 clones, roughly four fifths seen once; the top ten hold 1.9%. This material consisted of blood, taken from a patient whose treatment included radiotherapy and nephrectomy. Receptors were obtained from a woman in her fifties or sixties with renal cell carcinoma.

As regards this clone: The same CDR3 also results from other DNA sequences found in this sample. The chain is built from TRBV7-6 and TRBJ2-5; D uncertain. V lost 5 bases, J lost 4 bases, and 8 bases lay in between. This CDR3 has 12 residues. Germline V CDR1 and CDR2: SGHVS, FNYEAQ. The CDR3 protein is CASSPRGETQYF. CDR3 DNA sequence: TGTGCCAGCAGCCCGCGAGGAGAGACCCAGTACTTC.

The rearrangement links TRBV18 to TRBJ1-2; D ambiguous. Germline V gene lookup returns CDR1 KGHSH and CDR2 LQKENI. CDR3 length equals 14 residues. The germline V and J ends were trimmed by 1 base and 7 bases, with 13 bases remaining between them. The CDR3 sequence: CASSPQQRVGGYTF. DNA for the CDR3: TGTGCCAGCTCACCACAGCAAAGGGTCGGTGGCTACACCTTC.

This chain joins TRBV7-2 and TRBJ1-1; the D gene is possibly TRBD1 (5 bases). This CDR3 spans 15 amino acids. The germline gives CDR1 SGHTA, CDR2 FQGNSA. Trimming removed 5 bases from V and 0 bases from J, with 13 bases in between. The CDR3: CASSPNGAVNTEAFF. The DNA for the CDR3 is TGTGCCAGCAGCCCTAACGGGGCGGTGAACACTGAAGCTTTCTTT.

For the CDR3, the DNA is TGTGCCAGCAGCATCAACACCGGGGAGCTGTTTTTT. Translating it yields CASSINTGELFF. The chain links TRBV7-2 to TRBJ2-2; D remains unclear. Germline values: CDR1 SGHTA, CDR2 FQGNSA. This CDR3 has 12 amino acids. The V and J ends lost 5 bases and 2 bases respectively, with 3 bases between them.

The chain combines TRBV2 with TRBJ1-4, with TRBD1 matching 9 bases. CDR1 and CDR2 (germline): SNHLY, FYNNEI. The CDR3 consists of 16 residues. V shed 0 bases and J 6 bases; nucleotides not matched to a gene: 5. The CDR3 nucleotides read TGTGCCAGCAGTGAAGCTCGACAGGGGGTGTATGAAAAACTGTTTTTT. As protein: CASSEARQGVYEKLFF.

This clone has just one count. The rearrangement joins TRBV7-9 to TRBJ1-5; D is perhaps TRBD1 (5 bases). CDR1 and CDR2 from the germline V gene are SEHNR and FQNEAQ (reference sequence). V was trimmed by 2 bases and J by 5 bases, leaving 19 bases between them. The CDR3 is 17 residues long. The DNA for the CDR3 is TGTGCCAGCAGCTTACGGCAGGGTTTAGCAGGCGATCAGCCCCAGCATTTT. It specifies CASSLRQGLAGDQPQHF.

The rearrangement links TRBV11-2 to TRBJ2-7; 8 bases are a match to TRBD2. The trim removed 0 bases at V and 2 bases at J, leaving 9 bases unmatched. The CDR3 sequence is 17 residues long. Germline V lookup: CDR1 SGHAT, CDR2 FQNNGV. The CDR3 DNA reads TGTGCCAGCAGCTTAGATCGAAGTAGCGGGGCACCCTACGAGCAGTACTTC. Protein sequence: CASSLDRSSGAPYEQYF.

V gene TRBV5-1 combines with J gene TRBJ2-3; D is possibly TRBD1 (5 bases). Germline values: CDR1 SGHRS, CDR2 YFSETQ. The CDR3 is 14 residues long. The V and J ends lost 2 bases and 1 base respectively, with 8 bases between them. The CDR3: CASSFRDGTDTQYF. Here the CDR3 DNA reads TGCGCCAGCAGCTTCAGGGATGGCACAGATACGCAGTATTTT.

The chain joins TRBV5-1 to TRBJ2-7; D remains unclear. The V gene's germline CDR1 is SGHRS and CDR2 YFSETQ. The length of the CDR3 is 15 residues. The V and J ends lost 5 bases and 0 bases respectively, with 15 bases between them. The CDR3 reads CASSFGDPNSYEQYF. The CDR3 DNA sequence: TGCGCCAGCAGTTTCGGAGACCCCAACTCCTACGAGCAGTACTTC.

CDR3 nucleotides: TGTGCCAGCGAAGCCCAAACAGGGACCGGGGAGCTGTTTTTT. This encodes CASEAQTGTGELFF. The rearrangement links TRBV9 to TRBJ2-2; perhaps TRBD1 as D (6 bases). The CDR3 spans 14 residues. In germline, CDR1 is SGDLS, CDR2 YYNGEE. Trimming took 7 bases from V and 5 from J, leaving 15 bases between them.

This clone appeared a few times. The rearrangement uses TRBV20-1 and TRBJ1-5; D ambiguous. Per the germline V gene, CDR1 is DFQATT and CDR2 is SNEGSKA (reference sequence). V lost 3 bases and J lost 12, with 6 bases in between. CDR3 length: 9 amino acids. CDR3 sequence (DNA): TGCAGTGCTAGCGCCCTCCAGCATTTT. Its protein is CSASALQHF.

The genes are TRBV5-8 and TRBJ1-3; no reliable D call. With 0 bases removed from V and 4 bases from J, the gap between germline ends came to 8 bases. The germline V gene encodes CDR1 SGHTS and CDR2 YDEGEE. This CDR3 has 14 residues. The CDR3: CASSLGQRGNTIYF. The DNA of the CDR3 is TGTGCCAGCAGCTTGGGGCAGCGAGGAAACACCATATATTTT.

The chain carries TRBV18 and TRBJ1-1; 11 nucleotides line up with TRBD1. The V gene's germline CDR1 is KGHSH and CDR2 LQKENI. The J segment lost 8 bases and the V segment lost 6 bases, leaving 8 bases of the junction unmatched. The CDR3 is 14 residues long. The CDR3 region is CASSPGQGGAEAFF. CDR3 nucleotides: TGTGCCAGCTCGCCGGGACAGGGGGGGGCAGAAGCTTTCTTT.

The chain combines TRBV9 with TRBJ2-7; D remains unclear. Between the trimmed V and J ends, which lost 2 bases and 3 bases, there was a span of 12 bases. The CDR3 has 14 amino acids. Looked up from germline, CDR1 is SGDLS and CDR2 is YYNGEE. The CDR3 region is CASSVNSVDYEQYF. In DNA form, the CDR3 reads TGTGCCAGCAGCGTGAATTCGGTAGACTACGAGCAGTACTTC.

The rearrangement uses TRBV9 and TRBJ2-7, with a weak D call TRBD2 (5 bases). Trimming removed 0 bases from V and 6 bases from J, with 13 bases in between. CDR3 length equals 14 residues. Germline V lookup: CDR1 SGDLS, CDR2 YYNGEE. In nucleotides, the CDR3 is TGTGCCAGCAGCGTAGACGGGCGGACTCTCGAGCAGTACTTC. The encoded protein is CASSVDGRTLEQYF. Combining the CDR3 with reference TRBV9 and TRBJ2-7 gives the whole variable domain DSGVTQTPKHLITATGQRVTLRCSPRSGDLSVYWYQQSLDQGLQFLIQYYNGEERAKGNILERFSAQQFPDLHSELNLSSLELGDSALYFCASSVDGRTLEQYFGPGTRLTVT.

This chain uses TRBV6-5 with TRBJ1-1, with D hard to call. Germline assignment: CDR1 MNHEY and CDR2 SVGAGI. Trimming left V 0 bases short and J 6 bases short, with 8 bases between. This CDR3 contains 13 residues. The CDR3 DNA follows: TGTGCCAGCAGTTACTCGCTTCGGGCTGAAGCTTTCTTT. Protein sequence: CASSYSLRAEAFF.

The table lists this clone with a few counts. This rearrangement joins TRBV19 to TRBJ1-1; D gene unclear. Deletions cut 7 bases from V and 3 bases from J, with 6 bases between. In germline, CDR1 is LNHDA, CDR2 SQIVND (reference sequence). This CDR3 contains 11 residues. The CDR3 reads CASTRHTEAFF. The CDR3 coding sequence is TGTGCCAGTACTAGGCACACTGAAGCTTTCTTT.

The chain links TRBV18 to TRBJ2-7; possibly TRBD2 for D (7 bases). The CDR3 runs 14 residues. Trimming took 8 bases from V and 9 from J, leaving 23 bases between them. The germline CDR1 and CDR2 sequences are KGHSH and LQKENI. The CDR3 sequence: CASTPSTGTTTQYF. The CDR3 region has the DNA TGTGCCAGCACGCCGTCTACAGGGACTACGACGCAGTACTTC.